Listed here are 20 T cell receptor beta chains from one sample, sequenced in a study of blood T cell repertoires in COVID-19. Clones were read by immunoSEQ multiplex PCR, and TCRdb kept only the in-frame ones, dropping some. Seen here are fewer than 150,000 clones, 78% observed once, and the top ten hold 2.3%. The sample comprised peripheral blood. The origin of the receptors is a man between 65 and 79 years old with acute or convalescent COVID-19.

V is TRBV4-2 and J is TRBJ1-2, with D maybe TRBD1 (6 bases). V was shortened by 3 bases and J by 2 bases, with 7 bases between the two germline ends. The CDR3 has 13 residues. CDR1 is LGHNA and CDR2 is YNFKEQ in the germline V gene. CDR3 region: CASSQTGNYGYTF. In DNA form, the CDR3 reads TGTGCCAGCAGCCAGACAGGAAACTATGGCTACACCTTC.

This chain connects TRBV4-3 to TRBJ1-6; D possibly corresponds to TRBD1 (5 bases). The CDR3 consists of 17 residues. Germline values: CDR1 LGHNA, CDR2 YSLEER. V was clipped by 4 bases and J by 10 bases, with 23 bases between them. CDR3 bases: TGCGCCAGCAGCCCTGGGAGGGGCAACGGCCCGGTGTCACCCCTCCACTTT. Protein sequence: CASSPGRGNGPVSPLHF.

The chain recombines TRBV6-1 with TRBJ2-1; 7 bases line up with TRBD1. Germline V gene data show CDR1 as MNHNS and CDR2 as SASEGT. The CDR3 sequence is 15 residues long. V shed 0 bases and J 10 bases; nucleotides not matched to a gene: 9. CDR3 DNA sequence: TGTGCCAGCAGTGAAGCGCGAGGGGGCGCTTCCGAGCAGTTCTTC. Translating it yields CASSEARGGASEQFF.

The rearrangement uses TRBV5-6 and TRBJ1-2, with D perhaps TRBD1 (5 bases). The V gene lost 2 bases and the J gene lost 8 bases, with 16 bases spanning the gap. Germline V gives CDR1 SGHDT, CDR2 YYEEEE. The CDR3 runs 14 residues. The CDR3, as DNA: TGTGCCAGCAGCTTTGAGCAGGGTCGGCAGGGCTACACCTTC. Amino acid sequence: CASSFEQGRQGYTF.

The CDR3 loop is CASSIEGLGGYTF. CDR3 sequence (DNA): TGTGCCAGTAGTATAGAGGGGCTTGGGGGCTACACCTTC. V and J are TRBV19 and TRBJ1-2; possible D gene TRBD1, 5 bases. This CDR3 spans 13 amino acids. Germline V lookup: CDR1 LNHDA, CDR2 SQIVND (reference sequence). V was trimmed by 0 bases and J by 8 bases, leaving 10 bases between them. The whole variable domain, filled in from reference TRBV19 and TRBJ1-2, reads DGGITQSPKYLFRKEGQNVTLSCEQNLNHDAMYWYRQDPGQGLRLIYYSQIVNDFQKGDIAEGYSVSREKKESFPLTVTSAQKNPTAFYLCASSIEGLGGYTFGSGTRLTVV.

The J gene is TRBJ2-6, the V gene TRBV3-1 (or the pseudogene TRBV3-2), with D unclear. From germline, CDR1 is LGHDT and CDR2 YNNKEL (reference sequence). This CDR3 is built from 16 residues. The germline V and J ends were trimmed by 6 bases and 3 bases, with 15 bases remaining between them. The CDR3 loop is CASSSQVVSGANVLTF. The CDR3 bases are TGTGCCAGCAGTTCCCAGGTGGTTAGTGGGGCCAACGTCCTGACTTTC.

The rearrangement uses TRBV7-3 and TRBJ1-2, with TRBD1 as a possible D gene (6 bases). CDR1 SGHTA and CDR2 FQGTGA come from the germline V gene. The CDR3 extends over 14 amino acids. V lost 1 base and J 5 bases, leaving 11 bases between the germline ends. The CDR3 DNA sequence: TGTGCCAGCAGCTTAAAGGACAGCTCTTATGGCTACACCTTC. As protein: CASSLKDSSYGYTF.

The V call is TRBV6-5, the J call TRBJ1-4; D perhaps matches TRBD1 (6 bases). The germline CDR1 and CDR2 sequences are MNHEY and SVGAGI. The CDR3 loop spans 15 amino acids. V was cut by 4 bases and J by 4 bases, with 13 bases left in between. The CDR3, as DNA: TGTGCCAGCAGTTTTGCGGGGGCCGGTAATGAAAAACTGTTTTTT. Translating it yields CASSFAGAGNEKLFF.

The rearrangement uses TRBV5-1 and TRBJ2-5, with D possibly TRBD1 on 6 matching bases. Germline V gives CDR1 SGHRS, CDR2 YFSETQ. The CDR3 has 15 amino acids. The V gene lost 4 bases and the J gene lost 2 bases, with 15 bases spanning the gap. DNA of the CDR3: TGCGCCAGCAGCGGACGGACAGTCGGGCAAGAGACCCAGTACTTC. It yields the protein CASSGRTVGQETQYF.

This chain links TRBV10-3 with TRBJ2-7, with a weak D call TRBD2 (7 bases). V was pared by 2 bases and J by 0 bases, with 11 bases between. The germline CDR1 and CDR2 sequences are ENHRY and SYGVKD. The CDR3 length is 15 residues. The DNA of the CDR3 is TGTGCCATCAGTGAGGTAGGGGGGGTCTCCTACGAGCAGTACTTC. Its translation is CAISEVGGVSYEQYF.

Turning to this clone: Its ends do not fully match the called genes, so a read error is possible. The rearrangement links TRBV6-1 to TRBJ1-1, with D uncertain. The CDR3 runs 13 residues. The germline V gene has CDR1 MNHNS and CDR2 SASEGT. The CDR3 protein is CASSEVQNTEAFF. CDR3 nucleotides: TGTGCCAGCAGCGAAGTTCAGAACACTGAAGCTTTCTTT.

This rearrangement joins TRBV12-2 to TRBJ1-2; the table's TRBD1 call for D was not verified on the DNA. TRBV12-2 has pseudogene status. The CDR3 totals 13 residues. The CDR3 sequence: CASLPGGFFSYTF. CDR3 coding DNA: TGTGCAAGTCTTCCAGGGGGGTTTTTTAGCTACACCTTC.

This chain joins TRBV18 and TRBJ2-7, with 9 bases that match TRBD1. Losses at the gene ends were 6 bases for V and 4 bases for J; bases not matched to a gene: 4. This CDR3 is 13 amino acids long. Germline assignment: CDR1 KGHSH and CDR2 LQKENI. CDR3 sequence (DNA): TGTGCCAGCTCCGGACAGGGGCCGTACGAGCAGTACTTC. As protein: CASSGQGPYEQYF.

The chain employs TRBV12-5 and TRBJ2-1, with 9 bases fitting TRBD1. Germline CDR1 is LGHNT and CDR2 is FRNRAP. V was clipped by 3 bases and J by 7 bases; unmatched bases: 1. CDR3 length equals 13 residues. Here the CDR3 reads CASGLGQGNEQFF. For the CDR3, the DNA is TGTGCTAGTGGTTTAGGACAGGGGAATGAGCAGTTCTTC.

The sample holds a few counts of this clone. This rearrangement joins TRBV18 to TRBJ1-5; no reliable D call. Trimming cost V 5 bases and J 5 bases, with 10 bases left between them. CDR3 length: 13 residues. CDR1 is KGHSH, CDR2 LQKENI, per germline. In DNA, the CDR3 is TGTGCCAGCTCAGAGGGTCGCGATCAGCCCCAGCATTTT. Residues: CASSEGRDQPQHF.

The chain employs TRBV3-1 (or the pseudogene TRBV3-2) and TRBJ2-3; possibly TRBD1 for D (6 bases). The CDR3 has 17 residues. The V gene lost 6 bases and the J gene lost 1 base, with 20 bases spanning the gap. CDR1 LGHDT and CDR2 YNNKEL come from the germline V gene (reference sequence). CDR3 loop: CASSQTPRQARTDTQYF. The CDR3 nucleotides are TGTGCCAGCAGTCAAACCCCTCGACAGGCCCGCACAGATACGCAGTATTTT.

This chain uses TRBV19 with TRBJ1-1, with 7 bases aligning to TRBD1. Losses at the gene ends were 2 bases for V and 2 bases for J; bases not matched to a gene: 2. The CDR3 is 14 residues long. Germline CDR1 LNHDA, CDR2 SQIVND (reference sequence). CDR3 protein: CASSIQGVNTEAFF. The CDR3 region has the DNA TGTGCCAGTAGTATACAGGGGGTTAACACTGAAGCTTTCTTT.

This sequence joins TRBV19 and TRBJ1-5; TRBD1 aligns across 10 bases. The CDR3 contains 18 residues. Germline V lookup: CDR1 LNHDA, CDR2 SQIVND (reference sequence). J gave up 0 bases and V 6 bases, and 11 bases lay outside the gene matches. The CDR3: CASSRGQGLFYSNQPQHF. CDR3 bases: TGTGCCAGTAGCCGGGGACAGGGGCTCTTTTATAGCAATCAGCCCCAGCATTTT.

The chain combines TRBV4-2 with TRBJ2-6; D perhaps matches TRBD1 (5 bases). Germline CDR1 and CDR2: LGHNA and YNFKEQ. The length of the CDR3 is 17 residues. With 1 base removed from V and 0 bases from J, the gap between germline ends came to 10 bases. CDR3 DNA sequence: TGTGCCAGCAGCCAAGTGACAGCCAGCTCTGGGGCCAACGTCCTGACTTTC. This gives the protein CASSQVTASSGANVLTF.

J is TRBJ1-3 and V is TRBV6-5; a possible D gene is TRBD1 (6 bases). The CDR3 contains 14 residues. Germline CDR1 and CDR2: MNHEY and SVGAGI. Trimming took off 5 bases at V and 3 bases at J, with 11 bases between the two ends. CDR3 nucleotides: TGTGCCAGCAGTAATCGGGACATTGGAAACACCATATATTTT. This gives the protein CASSNRDIGNTIYF.